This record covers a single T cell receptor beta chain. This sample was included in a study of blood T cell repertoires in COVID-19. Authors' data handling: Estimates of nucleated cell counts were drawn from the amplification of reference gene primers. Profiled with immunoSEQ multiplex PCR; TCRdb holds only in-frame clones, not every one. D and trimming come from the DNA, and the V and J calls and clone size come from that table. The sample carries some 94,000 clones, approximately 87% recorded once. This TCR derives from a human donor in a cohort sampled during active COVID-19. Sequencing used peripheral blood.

The CDR3 region is CATARAGVSPGELFF. CDR3 nucleotides: TGTGCCACCGCTCGCGCGGGAGTTTCCCCCGGGGAGCTGTTTTTT. The gene calls are TRBV24-1 and TRBJ2-2; 7 nucleotides agree with TRBD2. Germline V lookup: CDR1 KGHDR, CDR2 SFDVKD. The CDR3 covers 15 residues. Trimming cost V 9 bases and J 6 bases; bases outside gene matches: 12.